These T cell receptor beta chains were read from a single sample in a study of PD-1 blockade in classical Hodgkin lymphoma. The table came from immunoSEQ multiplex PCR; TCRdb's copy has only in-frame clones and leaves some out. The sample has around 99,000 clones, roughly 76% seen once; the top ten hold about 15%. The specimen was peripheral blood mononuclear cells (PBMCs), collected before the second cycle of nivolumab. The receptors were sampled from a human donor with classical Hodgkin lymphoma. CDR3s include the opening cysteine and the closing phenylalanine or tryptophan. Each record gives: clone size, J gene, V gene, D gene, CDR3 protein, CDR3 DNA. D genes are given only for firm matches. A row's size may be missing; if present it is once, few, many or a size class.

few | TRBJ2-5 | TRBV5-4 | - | CASSEGLLEETQYF | TGTGCCAGCAGCGAGGGACTGCTTGAAGAGACCCAGTACTTC
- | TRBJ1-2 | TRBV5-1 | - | CASSLGGLDYGYTF | TGCGCCAGCAGCTTAGGGGGGCTGGACTATGGCTACACCTTC
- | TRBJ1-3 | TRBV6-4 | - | CASNDGPSWGCGNTIYF | TGTGCCAGCAATGACGGGCCAAGCTGGGGTTGTGGAAACACCATATATTTT
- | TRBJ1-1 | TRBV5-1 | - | CASSSSGALPVEAFF | TGCGCCAGCAGCTCTTCAGGGGCTCTCCCCGTTGAAGCTTTCTTT
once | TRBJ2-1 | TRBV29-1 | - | CSVVGSSYNEQFF | TGCAGCGTTGTGGGCAGCTCCTACAATGAGCAGTTCTTC
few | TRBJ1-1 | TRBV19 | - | CASSTSRVGNTEAFF | TGTGCCAGTAGTACCTCGAGGGTCGGGAACACTGAAGCTTTCTTT
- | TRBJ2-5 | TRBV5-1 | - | CASSLGDWQETQYF | TGCGCCAGCAGCTTGGGGGACTGGCAAGAGACCCAGTACTTC
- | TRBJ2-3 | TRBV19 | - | CASSTGDTQYF | TGTGCCAGTAGTACTGGAGATACGCAGTATTTT
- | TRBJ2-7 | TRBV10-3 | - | CAISEYSAENYEQYF | TGTGCCATCAGTGAGTATTCGGCAGAAAACTACGAGCAGTACTTC
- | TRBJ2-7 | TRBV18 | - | CASSPSAGTRYEQYF | TGTGCCAGCTCACCATCGGCAGGAACACGCTACGAGCAGTACTTC
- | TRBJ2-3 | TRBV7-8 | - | CASSRDTQYF | TGTGCCAGCAGCCGGGATACGCAGTATTTT
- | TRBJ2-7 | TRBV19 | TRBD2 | CASSPREGLEQYF | TGTGCCAGTAGTCCCCGGGAGGGCCTCGAGCAGTACTTC
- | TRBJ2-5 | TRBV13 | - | CASSRGRRIQETQYF | TGTGCCAGCAGCCGGGGACGGAGAATTCAAGAGACCCAGTACTTC
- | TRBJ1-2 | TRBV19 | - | CASSIGGGGNYGYTF | TGTGCCAGTAGTATAGGCGGGGGAGGAAACTATGGCTACACCTTC
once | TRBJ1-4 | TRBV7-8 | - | CASSRGRGTNEKLFF | TGTGCCAGCAGCAGGGGGAGGGGAACTAATGAAAAACTGTTTTTT
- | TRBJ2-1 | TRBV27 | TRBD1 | CASSRSPAGTGVYSEQFF | TGTGCCAGCAGTCGGAGCCCGGCGGGGACAGGGGTTTATAGTGAGCAGTTCTTC
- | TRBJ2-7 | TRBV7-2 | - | CASSLSPSYSYEQYF | TGTGCCAGCAGCTTATCACCCTCATACTCCTACGAGCAGTACTTC
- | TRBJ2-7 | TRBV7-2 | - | CASSPGLYEQYF | TGTGCCAGCAGCCCGGGCCTCTACGAGCAGTACTTC
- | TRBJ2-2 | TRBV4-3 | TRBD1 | CASSQEGTGLPGELFF | TGCGCCAGCAGCCAAGAAGGGACAGGGCTCCCCGGGGAGCTGTTTTTT
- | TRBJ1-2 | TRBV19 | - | CASSRTPLSNYGYTF | TGTGCCAGTAGTCGGACTCCTCTTTCTAACTATGGCTACACCTTC
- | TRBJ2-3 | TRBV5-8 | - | CASSSPGGGGTDTQYF | TGTGCCAGCAGCTCCCCGGGTGGGGGCGGCACAGATACGCAGTATTTT
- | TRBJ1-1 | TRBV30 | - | CAWSVLEGSEAFF | TGTGCCTGGAGTGTACTTGAGGGGAGTGAAGCTTTCTTT
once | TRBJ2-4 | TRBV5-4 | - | CASSPEAGTKNIQYF | TGTGCCAGCAGCCCCGAAGCGGGTACCAAAAACATTCAGTACTTC
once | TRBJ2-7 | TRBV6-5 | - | CASTGTRGSYEQYF | TGTGCCAGCACCGGGACTCGGGGGTCCTACGAGCAGTACTTC
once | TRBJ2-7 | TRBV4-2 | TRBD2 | CASSQDAGVGEQYF | TGTGCCAGCAGCCAAGATGCGGGGGTCGGAGAGCAGTACTTC
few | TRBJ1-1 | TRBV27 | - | CASASWADSEAFF | TGTGCCAGCGCATCCTGGGCGGACAGTGAAGCTTTCTTT
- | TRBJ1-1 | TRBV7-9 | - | CASSELPGPHTEAFF | TGTGCCAGCAGCGAGCTCCCTGGTCCGCACACTGAAGCTTTCTTT
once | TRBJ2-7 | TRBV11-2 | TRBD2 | CASSLLSSGEQYF | TGTGCCAGCAGCTTACTTTCTAGCGGTGAGCAGTACTTC
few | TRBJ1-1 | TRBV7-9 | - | CASSSRGDTEAFF | TGTGCCAGCAGCTCAAGGGGGGACACTGAAGCTTTCTTT